This T cell receptor (beta chain) was recovered during a study of T cell changes during pregnancy in multiple sclerosis. Sequenced by immunoSEQ multiplex PCR; TCRdb stores in-frame clones only, minus some. The sample has some 30,000 clones, around 89% seen once. The germline V gene has CDR1 SGHNT and CDR2 YENEEA. Trimming removed 4 bases at V and 0 bases at J, with 10 bases between. The CDR3 has 15 residues. The receptor comes from a female donor in good health, enrolled as a control in a pregnancy study. The chain carries TRBV11-3 and TRBJ1-3; D might be TRBD1 (5 bases). The source material was CD4+ T cells from peripheral blood mononuclear cells, sampled in the third trimester of pregnancy. In nucleotides, the CDR3 is TGTGCCAGCAGCTGGGACTCTAGCTCTGGAAACACCATATATTTT. This codes for CASSWDSSSGNTIYF.